This T cell receptor beta chain was sequenced during a study of CXCR3-negative and CXCR3-positive naive CD8 T cells. Across the study: A total of about 140 million TRB reads was generated, with about 1.5 +/- 0.3 million per library.

UMI-tagged TRB cDNA libraries were built via 5' RACE. TCRdb reanalyzed the 5' RACE reads, giving one entry per CDR3 protein sequence and no DNA. Recorded here are about 98,000 distinct CDR3 sequences; the top ten clones represent about 1%. Study outcomes and limitations: Greater hydrophobicity was found in TRB CDR3s of CXCR3-positive naive cells than of CXCR3-negative naive cells.

As to this clonotype: The antigen remains unidentified.

CDR1 and CDR2 from the germline V gene are ENHRY and SYGVKD. CDR3 size: 14 residues. The specimen sequenced was naive CXCR3+ CD8+ T cells from blood. The subset: CD45RO-CCR7+CD27+CD95- naive CD8+ T cells expressing CXCR3 (TNR3+). The rearrangement joins TRBV10-3 to TRBJ2-7; TCRdb returns TRBD1, unconfirmable since there is no DNA. The receptor's source is a human donor in good health. Some clones in this sample may be carry-over from other donors' samples. CDR3 loop: CAIRDSGGRYEQYF.